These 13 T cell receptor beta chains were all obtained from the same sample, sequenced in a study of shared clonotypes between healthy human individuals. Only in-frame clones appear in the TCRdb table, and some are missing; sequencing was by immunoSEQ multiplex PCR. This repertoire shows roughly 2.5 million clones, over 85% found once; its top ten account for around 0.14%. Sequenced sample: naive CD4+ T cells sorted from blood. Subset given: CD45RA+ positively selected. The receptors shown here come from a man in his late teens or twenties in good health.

The CDR3 protein is CASSENANTEAFF. The CDR3 nucleotides are TGTGCCAGCAGTGAAAACGCTAACACTGAAGCTTTCTTT. The rearrangement links TRBV2 to TRBJ1-1; D uncertain. V lost 2 bases to trimming and J lost 2 bases, with 6 bases between them. The length of the CDR3 is 13 residues. CDR1 and CDR2 from the germline V gene are SNHLY and FYNNEI.

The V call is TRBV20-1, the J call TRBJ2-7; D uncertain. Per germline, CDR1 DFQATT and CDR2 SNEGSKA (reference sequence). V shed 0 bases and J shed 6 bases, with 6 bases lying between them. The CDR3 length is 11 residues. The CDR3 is CSAREQSEQYF. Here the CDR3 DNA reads TGCAGTGCTAGAGAGCAGTCCGAGCAGTACTTC.

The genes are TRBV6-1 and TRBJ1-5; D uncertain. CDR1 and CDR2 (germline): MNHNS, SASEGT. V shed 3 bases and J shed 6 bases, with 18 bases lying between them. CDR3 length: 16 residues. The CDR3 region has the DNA TGTGCCAGCAGTGAGGCTTTAATCGGACTGGTTCAGCCCCAGCATTTT. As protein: CASSEALIGLVQPQHF.

The CDR3 loop reads CASSPLGNEQFF. The DNA for the CDR3 is TGTGCCAGCAGCCCTTTGGGTAATGAGCAGTTCTTC. This sequence joins TRBV9 and TRBJ2-1; D unresolved. Trimming pared 4 bases from V and 7 bases from J, leaving 9 bases between. From germline, CDR1 is SGDLS and CDR2 YYNGEE. The CDR3 is 12 amino acids.

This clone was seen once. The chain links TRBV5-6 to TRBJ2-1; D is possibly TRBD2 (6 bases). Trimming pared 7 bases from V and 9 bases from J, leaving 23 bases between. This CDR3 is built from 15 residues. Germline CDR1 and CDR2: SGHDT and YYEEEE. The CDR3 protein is CASFVAVLGEREQFF. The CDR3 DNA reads TGTGCCAGCTTTGTAGCGGTCCTGGGGGAGCGTGAGCAGTTCTTC.

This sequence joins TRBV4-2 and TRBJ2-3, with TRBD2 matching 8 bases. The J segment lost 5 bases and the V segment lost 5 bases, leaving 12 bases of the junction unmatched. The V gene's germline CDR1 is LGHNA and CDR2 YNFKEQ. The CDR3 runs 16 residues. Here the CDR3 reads CASSLEARGAQDTQYF. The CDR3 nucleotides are TGTGCCAGCAGCTTGGAGGCGCGGGGGGCTCAAGATACGCAGTATTTT.

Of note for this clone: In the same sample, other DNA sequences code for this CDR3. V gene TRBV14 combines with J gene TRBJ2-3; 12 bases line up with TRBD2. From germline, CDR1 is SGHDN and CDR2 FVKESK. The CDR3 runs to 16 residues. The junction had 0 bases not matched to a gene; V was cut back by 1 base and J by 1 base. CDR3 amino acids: CASSQGLAGGTDTQYF. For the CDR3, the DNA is TGTGCCAGCAGCCAAGGACTAGCGGGGGGCACAGATACGCAGTATTTT.

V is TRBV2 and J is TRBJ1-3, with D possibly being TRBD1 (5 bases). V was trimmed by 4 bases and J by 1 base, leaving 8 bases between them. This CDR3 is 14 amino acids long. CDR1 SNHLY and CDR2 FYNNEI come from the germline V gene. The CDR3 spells CASSGHRSGNTIYF. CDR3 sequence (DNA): TGTGCCAGCAGTGGTCACAGGTCTGGAAACACCATATATTTT.

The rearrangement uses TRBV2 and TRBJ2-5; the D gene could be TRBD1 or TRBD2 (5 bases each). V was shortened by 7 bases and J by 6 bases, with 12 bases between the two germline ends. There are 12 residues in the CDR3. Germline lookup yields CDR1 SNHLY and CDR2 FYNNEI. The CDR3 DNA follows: TGTGCCAGCAACCGGGACGAAAAGACCCAGTACTTC. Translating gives CASNRDEKTQYF.

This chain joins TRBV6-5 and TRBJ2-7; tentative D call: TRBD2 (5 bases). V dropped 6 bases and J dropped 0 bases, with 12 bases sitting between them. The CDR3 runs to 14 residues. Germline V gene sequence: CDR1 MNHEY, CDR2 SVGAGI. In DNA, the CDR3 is TGTGCCAGCAGGAGGGCTGAATCCTCCTACGAGCAGTACTTC. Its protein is CASRRAESSYEQYF.

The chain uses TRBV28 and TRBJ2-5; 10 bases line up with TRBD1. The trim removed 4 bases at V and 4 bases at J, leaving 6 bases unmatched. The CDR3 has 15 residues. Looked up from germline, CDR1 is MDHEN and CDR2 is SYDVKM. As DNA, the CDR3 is TGTGCCAGCAGTTCACCGGGACAGGGGCCAGAGACCCAGTACTTC. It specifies CASSSPGQGPETQYF.

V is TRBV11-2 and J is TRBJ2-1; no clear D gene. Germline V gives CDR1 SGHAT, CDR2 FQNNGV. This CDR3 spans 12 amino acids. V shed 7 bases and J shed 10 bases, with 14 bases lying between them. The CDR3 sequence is CASTLLGSEQFF. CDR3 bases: TGTGCCAGCACCCTCCTGGGTTCGGAGCAGTTCTTC.

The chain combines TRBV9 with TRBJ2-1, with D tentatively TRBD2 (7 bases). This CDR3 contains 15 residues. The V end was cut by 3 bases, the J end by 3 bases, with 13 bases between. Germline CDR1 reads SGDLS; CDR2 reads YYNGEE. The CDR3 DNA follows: TGTGCCAGCAGCGCGGGGGGCCAGAACTACAATGAGCAGTTCTTC. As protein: CASSAGGQNYNEQFF.